Below are 32 T cell receptor beta chains sequenced from a single sample in a study of early T cells in non-severe SARS-CoV-2 infection. TCRdb processed the 5' RACE reads anew with MiXCR; each CDR3 protein has one entry. The sample lists 55,000 to 80,000 distinct CDR3 sequences, roughly 8.2% occurring once. The sample here was whole blood, taken at baseline. The source of these receptors is an adult who was a healthcare worker with PCR-confirmed SARS-CoV-2 infection or an uninfected control (not recorded which).

This clonotype was observed many times. The chain uses TRBV29-1 and TRBJ2-1; D gene uncertain. This CDR3 contains 11 residues. Germline CDR1 SQVTM, CDR2 ANQGSEA. The V and J ends lost 6 bases and 4 bases respectively, with 7 bases between them. CDR3 residues: CSVSPYNEQFF. The CDR3 nucleotides are TGCAGCGTGAGTCCGTACAATGAGCAGTTCTTC.

This clonotype has at least ten counts. V gene TRBV12-3 or TRBV12-4 combines with J gene TRBJ2-7, with 8 bases that match TRBD2. Losses at the gene ends were 5 bases for V and 7 bases for J; bases not matched to a gene: 13. The CDR3 covers 15 residues. The CDR3 reads CASSPSGRGGREQYF. The CDR3 DNA sequence: TGTGCCAGCAGTCCGAGCGGGAGAGGAGGTCGGGAGCAGTACTTC.

This clonotype has a handful of counts. The chain couples TRBV4-3 to TRBJ2-1, with D tentatively TRBD1 or TRBD2 (9 bases each). The CDR3 is 19 residues long. The V end lost 5 bases, the J end lost 8 bases, and 31 bases lay between the germline ends. The germline CDR1 and CDR2 sequences are LGHNA and YSLEER. The CDR3 region has the DNA TGCGCCAGCAGCTTTGACAGGGGGTTTCCCGGGACTAGCAGGGATGAGCAGTTCTTC. It is translated as CASSFDRGFPGTSRDEQFF.

In its sample, this clonotype was seen many times. The V call is TRBV19, the J call TRBJ2-7; 14 bases fit TRBD2. The CDR3 covers 17 residues. The germline CDR1 and CDR2 sequences are LNHDA and SQIVND (reference sequence). V dropped 3 bases and J dropped 7; count of bases not matched to a gene: 11. The CDR3: CASSMEGLAGERGEQYF. The CDR3 DNA is TGTGCCAGTAGTATGGAGGGACTAGCGGGAGAGCGTGGTGAGCAGTACTTC.

The table lists this clonotype with many counts. This chain joins TRBV20-1 and TRBJ2-7, with no clear D. This CDR3 is 11 amino acids long. Trimming removed 5 bases from V and 6 bases from J, with 11 bases in between. Germline CDR1 is DFQATT and CDR2 is SNEGSKA (reference sequence). The CDR3 sequence: CSAPDKFEQYF. As DNA, the CDR3 is TGCAGTGCTCCTGATAAGTTCGAGCAGTACTTC.

This clonotype was detected many times. The chain uses TRBV25-1 and TRBJ2-1; possibly TRBD1 for D (7 bases). The CDR3 is 13 residues long. Trimming left V 8 bases short and J 6 bases short, with 14 bases between. Germline CDR1 reads MGHDK; CDR2 reads SYGVNS. DNA of the CDR3: TGTGCCAGCGCTTATCAGGGGGGCAATGAGCAGTTCTTC. This gives the protein CASAYQGGNEQFF.

This clonotype was counted many times. The chain combines TRBV20-1 with TRBJ2-4; the D gene is possibly TRBD2 (6 bases). The CDR3 has 14 amino acids. V was shortened by 4 bases and J by 0 bases, with 10 bases between the two germline ends. CDR1 is DFQATT, CDR2 SNEGSKA, per germline (reference sequence). The CDR3 sequence: CSANQAGAKNIQYF. The CDR3, as DNA: TGCAGTGCTAATCAAGCGGGAGCCAAAAACATTCAGTACTTC.

This clonotype was counted many times. This sequence joins TRBV19 and TRBJ2-7; unclear D gene. Germline V gene data show CDR1 as LNHDA and CDR2 as SQIVND (reference sequence). The CDR3 runs 13 residues. The V gene lost 6 bases and the J gene lost 4 bases, with 13 bases spanning the gap. CDR3 DNA sequence: TGTGCCAGTAGCCGCTTTTTTGGTTACGAGCAGTACTTC. This translates into CASSRFFGYEQYF.

This clonotype has ten or more counts. The V and J genes are TRBV6-5 and TRBJ1-2; a possible D gene is TRBD1 (6 bases). This CDR3 is 15 amino acids long. The germline V gene encodes CDR1 MNHEY and CDR2 SVGAGI. V was shortened by 2 bases and J by 3 bases, with 13 bases between the two germline ends. The CDR3 protein is CASSYPRTGYYGYTF. The CDR3 nucleotides read TGTGCCAGCAGTTACCCCCGAACAGGGTACTATGGCTACACCTTC.

This clonotype was observed at least ten times. The chain is built from TRBV29-1 and TRBJ1-5; D is uncertain. Germline CDR1 SQVTM, CDR2 ANQGSEA. This CDR3 spans 13 amino acids. The V gene lost 7 bases and the J gene lost 1 base, with 11 bases spanning the gap. The CDR3 bases are TGCAGCGCTGGAGAAGACAGCAATCAGCCCCAGCATTTT. The encoded protein is CSAGEDSNQPQHF.

This clonotype has a count of ten or more. In nucleotides, the CDR3 is TGCGCCAGCAGCCATCCCTGGGGCCTGGTCGGGGAGCTGTTTTTT. This sequence encodes CASSHPWGLVGELFF. V usage is TRBV4-1 and J usage is TRBJ2-2; a weak D match, TRBD1 (5 bases). This CDR3 is 15 amino acids long. Germline CDR1 reads MGHRA; CDR2 reads YSYEKL. Trimming removed 3 bases from V and 7 bases from J, with 15 bases in between.

This clonotype was found a few times. The V and J genes are TRBV20-1 and TRBJ2-3; TRBD2 matches at 9 bases. The ends lost 3 bases at V and 2 bases at J; junction bases unmatched: 6. The CDR3 totals 15 residues. Germline CDR1 and CDR2: DFQATT and SNEGSKA (reference sequence). CDR3 amino acids: CSASSSGIHTDTQYF. The CDR3 region has the DNA TGCAGTGCTAGTTCTAGCGGGATCCACACAGATACGCAGTATTTT.

In this sample, this clonotype turned up many times. The rearrangement links TRBV6-2 or TRBV6-3 to TRBJ2-1, with TRBD2 as a possible D gene (5 bases). This CDR3 contains 11 residues. The germline gives CDR1 MNHEY, CDR2 SVGEGT. V gave up 9 bases and J gave up 7 bases, with 10 bases separating them. The CDR3 bases are TGTGCCAGTACAACGGGAAATGAGCAGTTCTTC. Residues: CASTTGNEQFF.

This clonotype was seen more than once but under ten times. V is TRBV11-2 and J is TRBJ2-1; 11 nucleotides match TRBD2. The junction had 4 bases not matched to a gene; V was cut back by 5 bases and J by 4 bases. The CDR3 runs to 15 residues. The germline V gene encodes CDR1 SGHAT and CDR2 FQNNGV. The CDR3, as DNA: TGTGCCAGCAGCCGTACTAGCGGGGGATACAATGAGCAGTTCTTC. Protein product: CASSRTSGGYNEQFF.

The chain combines TRBV7-8 with TRBJ1-2; 10 bases are shared with TRBD1. This CDR3 spans 15 amino acids. J was trimmed by 1 base and V by 6 bases; bases with no gene match: 5. Germline V gives CDR1 SGHVS, CDR2 FQNEAQ. CDR3 coding DNA: TGTGCCAGCAGGCCCGGACAGGGGGTTAACTATGGCTACACCTTC. This codes for CASRPGQGVNYGYTF.

This clonotype has a handful of counts. The chain carries TRBV10-3 and TRBJ2-7; no reliable D call. The germline V gene encodes CDR1 ENHRY and CDR2 SYGVKD. The CDR3 totals 14 residues. Trimming stripped 0 bases from V and 5 bases from J, with 11 bases between. The DNA of the CDR3 is TGTGCCATCAGTGAGTCGAAGGGAAAGAACGAGCAGTACTTC. Residues: CAISESKGKNEQYF.

This clonotype was observed many times. This sequence joins TRBV28 and TRBJ2-7; D uncertain. The CDR3 has 12 amino acids. With 5 bases removed from V and 10 bases from J, the gap between germline ends came to 15 bases. Germline V CDR1 and CDR2: MDHEN, SYDVKM. The CDR3 DNA is TGTGCCAGCAGTCCCCGTAGCTTTAGCCAGTACTTC. It translates to CASSPRSFSQYF.

This clonotype was counted many times. J is TRBJ2-1 and V is TRBV19; 9 nucleotides line up with TRBD2. The CDR3 loop spans 16 amino acids. Germline V lookup: CDR1 LNHDA, CDR2 SQIVND (reference sequence). The trim removed 4 bases at V and 7 bases at J, leaving 11 bases unmatched. The CDR3 loop reads CASSTLGSGRGNEQFF. The DNA for the CDR3 is TGTGCCAGTAGTACTTTGGGTAGCGGGAGAGGAAATGAGCAGTTCTTC.

The chain uses TRBV19 and TRBJ2-7, with unresolved D. In germline, CDR1 is LNHDA, CDR2 SQIVND (reference sequence). V lost 5 bases to trimming and J lost 6 bases, with 23 bases between them. This CDR3 comprises 16 residues. The DNA of the CDR3 is TGTGCCAGTAGTCTCGAAATGACGTTTCGGCCCAGCGAGCAGTACTTC. Amino acid sequence: CASSLEMTFRPSEQYF. Together with reference TRBV19 and TRBJ2-7, the CDR3 gives the full variable domain: DGGITQSPKYLFRKEGQNVTLSCEQNLNHDAMYWYRQDPGQGLRLIYYSQIVNDFQKGDIAEGYSVSREKKESFPLTVTSAQKNPTAFYLCASSLEMTFRPSEQYFGPGTRLTVT.

Ten or more counts support this clonotype. The chain carries TRBV18 and TRBJ1-3; D unresolved. Looked up from germline, CDR1 is KGHSH and CDR2 is LQKENI. V lost 3 bases and J lost 0, with 15 bases in between. The CDR3 length is 17 residues. This chain's CDR3 is CASSPRDLGSSGNTIYF. CDR3 nucleotides: TGTGCCAGCTCACCCCGGGATCTGGGAAGCTCTGGAAACACCATATATTTT. Full variable domain (outside the CDR3, taken from reference TRBV18 and TRBJ1-3): NAGVMQNPRHLVRRRGQEARLRCSPMKGHSHVYWYRQLPEEGLKFMVYLQKENIIDESGMPKERFSAEFPKEGPSILRIQQVVRGDSAAYFCASSPRDLGSSGNTIYFGEGSWLTVV.

The chain carries TRBV12-3 or TRBV12-4 and TRBJ1-5; a weak D match, TRBD1 (5 bases). V dropped 1 base and J dropped 3 bases, with 7 bases sitting between them. CDR3 length equals 14 residues. The CDR3 DNA reads as TGTGCCAGCAGTTTAGAAGGGACCAATCAGCCCCAGCATTTT. The encoded protein is CASSLEGTNQPQHF.

This clonotype was detected many times. The chain has TRBV25-1 and TRBJ2-7; TRBD1 aligns across 7 bases. J gave up 2 bases and V 0 bases, and 4 bases lay outside the gene matches. Germline lookup yields CDR1 MGHDK and CDR2 SYGVNS. CDR3 length equals 15 residues. Here the CDR3 DNA reads TGTGCCAGCAGTGAATATCAGGGGGTCCCCTACGAGCAGTACTTC. Translated, it gives CASSEYQGVPYEQYF.

This clonotype occurred many times. The chain links TRBV6-1 to TRBJ2-2; D ambiguous. Germline V gives CDR1 MNHNS, CDR2 SASEGT. The length of the CDR3 is 18 residues. Trimming cost V 1 base and J 0 bases, with 15 bases left between them. The CDR3 DNA reads TGTGCCAGCAGTGAAGGGAGACTCTCTGGCCCGAACACCGGGGAGCTGTTTTTT. This sequence encodes CASSEGRLSGPNTGELFF.

The table lists this clonotype with many counts. Sequence at one end of the junction differs from germline and may be a read error. This chain joins TRBV7-7 and TRBJ2-6; D is possibly TRBD1 (7 bases). This CDR3 has 18 residues. The germline V gene encodes CDR1 SSHAT and CDR2 FNYEAQ (reference sequence). CDR3 bases: TGTGCTAGCAGCTCAAGGGGGGACAGATTTACTGGGGCCAACGTCCTGACTTTC. It is translated as CASSSRGDRFTGANVLTF.

This clonotype showed up many times. V and J are TRBV7-9 and TRBJ2-5; the D is unclear. The CDR3 is 13 amino acids. V gave up 3 bases and J gave up 3 bases, with 8 bases separating them. From germline, CDR1 is SEHNR and CDR2 FQNEAQ (reference sequence). CDR3 DNA sequence: TGTGCCAGCAGCTTCCCCCAGAAAGAGACCCAGTACTTC. The encoded protein is CASSFPQKETQYF. Complete variable domain (other parts from reference TRBV7-9 and TRBJ2-5): DTGVSQNPRHKITKRGQNVTFRCDPISEHNRLYWYRQTLGQGPEFLTYFQNEAQLEKSRLLSDRFSAERPKGSFSTLEIQRTEQGDSAMYLCASSFPQKETQYFGPGTRLLVL.

This clonotype showed up many times. The rearrangement joins TRBV4-1 to TRBJ1-1; D remains unclear. The V gene's germline CDR1 is MGHRA and CDR2 YSYEKL. This CDR3 comprises 15 residues. The V end lost 0 bases, the J end lost 1 base, and 9 bases lay between the germline ends. CDR3 sequence reads: CASSQDPNRNTEAFF. As DNA, the CDR3 is TGCGCCAGCAGCCAAGATCCCAACAGGAACACTGAAGCTTTCTTT.

This clonotype came up a few times. The chain carries TRBV20-1 and TRBJ2-1; D tentatively fits TRBD1 or TRBD2 (5 bases each). This CDR3 comprises 14 residues. Deletions cut 3 bases from V and 5 bases from J, with 14 bases between. Germline V gene data show CDR1 as DFQATT and CDR2 as SNEGSKA (reference sequence). DNA for the CDR3: TGCAGTGCTAGCCCGGGAAAGGGGAACAATGAGCAGTTCTTC. Its protein product is CSASPGKGNNEQFF.

This clonotype was found many times. The chain employs TRBV7-9 and TRBJ2-1; D is unclear. Germline-derived CDR1 and CDR2 are SEHNR and FQNEAQ (reference sequence). This CDR3 is built from 13 residues. V lost 5 bases, J lost 7 bases, and 12 bases lay in between. Written as DNA, the CDR3 is TGTGCCAGCAGCGCCGGTGAGGTGAATGAGCAGTTCTTC. Its translation is CASSAGEVNEQFF.

The J gene is TRBJ2-4, the V gene TRBV3-1; 10 bases are shared with TRBD2. CDR1 is LGHDT, CDR2 YNNKEL, per germline (reference sequence). Trimming cost V 4 bases and J 3 bases; bases outside gene matches: 9. The CDR3 is 17 amino acids. Here the CDR3 reads CASSPWLAGVGKNIQYF. As DNA, the CDR3 is TGTGCCAGCAGCCCCTGGCTAGCGGGAGTCGGCAAAAACATTCAGTACTTC.

This clonotype turned up a few times. DNA for the CDR3: TGCAGCGTTGAAGTCCCCCCGGGGGGCTCCTACAATGAGCAGTTCTTC. Protein sequence: CSVEVPPGGSYNEQFF. J is TRBJ2-1 and V is TRBV29-1; 7 bases line up with TRBD2. Germline loops: CDR1 SQVTM, CDR2 ANQGSEA. V dropped 1 base and J dropped 0; count of bases not matched to a gene: 6. This CDR3 comprises 16 residues.

In its sample, this clonotype was seen many times. This chain joins TRBV20-1 and TRBJ2-3; D call uncertain. V was cut by 5 bases and J by 1 base, with 10 bases left in between. The CDR3 runs to 13 residues. CDR1 is DFQATT and CDR2 is SNEGSKA in the germline V gene (reference sequence). In DNA form, the CDR3 reads TGCAGTGCTCCCGGACCAGGCACAGATACGCAGTATTTT. Its protein product is CSAPGPGTDTQYF.

In this sample, this clonotype turned up many times. The V call is TRBV5-4, the J call TRBJ2-3; tentative D call: TRBD1 (5 bases). Trimming pared 0 bases from V and 7 bases from J, leaving 9 bases between. The CDR3 totals 13 residues. CDR1 and CDR2 from the germline V gene are SGHNT and YYREEE (reference sequence). This chain's CDR3 is CASSLEGQNTQYF. The CDR3 DNA is TGTGCCAGCAGCTTGGAGGGGCAAAATACGCAGTATTTT.